This T cell receptor beta chain stems from a study of shared clonotypes between healthy human individuals. Assay execution took place at the deep level. Sequenced by immunoSEQ multiplex PCR; TCRdb stores in-frame clones only, minus some. This sample carries approximately 1.5 million clones, approximately 98% of them seen once, and the ten largest clones take roughly 0.45%. Germline CDR1 and CDR2: LGHDT and YNNKEL (reference sequence). The CDR3 extends over 9 amino acids. V was cut by 2 bases and J by 9 bases, with 1 base left in between. Regarding the study as a whole: In contrast to clonotypes shared by all four donors, non-shared clonotypes had lower generation probabilities. Sampling included only blood; tissue repertoires likely differ. An effect of sequencing depth on clonotype sharing among donors was expected.

This clone was found once. The antigen is unknown. The source is a man between 25 and 39 years old in good health. Sequencing input: naive CD4+ T cells sorted from blood. Subset described: CD45RA+ positively selected. V gene TRBV3-1 (or the pseudogene TRBV3-2) combines with J gene TRBJ1-1, with no clear D. The CDR3 protein is CASSQKAFF. In DNA, the CDR3 is TGTGCCAGCAGCCAAAAAGCTTTCTTT.